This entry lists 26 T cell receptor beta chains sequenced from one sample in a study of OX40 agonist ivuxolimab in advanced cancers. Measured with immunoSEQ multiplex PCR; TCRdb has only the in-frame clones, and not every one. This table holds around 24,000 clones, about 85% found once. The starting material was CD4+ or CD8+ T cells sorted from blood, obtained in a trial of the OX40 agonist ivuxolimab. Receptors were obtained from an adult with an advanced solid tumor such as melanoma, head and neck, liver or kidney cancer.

CDR3 sequence (DNA): TGTGCCAGTAGTATTGGATCCGGGGTAGCCTACGAGCAGTACTTC. Residues: CASSIGSGVAYEQYF. This chain connects TRBV19 to TRBJ2-7; D may be TRBD2 (5 bases). Trimming stripped 3 bases from V and 2 bases from J, with 14 bases between. Per germline, CDR1 LNHDA and CDR2 SQIVND (reference sequence). The CDR3 consists of 15 residues.

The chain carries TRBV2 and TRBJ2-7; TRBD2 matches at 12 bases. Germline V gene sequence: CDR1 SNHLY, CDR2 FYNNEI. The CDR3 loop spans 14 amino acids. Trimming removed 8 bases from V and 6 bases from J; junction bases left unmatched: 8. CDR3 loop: CASHLAGGLVEQYF. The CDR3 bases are TGTGCCAGCCATCTAGCGGGAGGGCTTGTCGAGCAGTACTTC.

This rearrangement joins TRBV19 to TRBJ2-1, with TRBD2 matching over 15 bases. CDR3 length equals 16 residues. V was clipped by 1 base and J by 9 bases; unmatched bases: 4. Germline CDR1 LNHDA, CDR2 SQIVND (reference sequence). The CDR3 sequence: CASSIGVGLAGGEQFF. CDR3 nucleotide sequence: TGTGCCAGTAGTATAGGGGTGGGACTAGCGGGAGGTGAGCAGTTCTTC.

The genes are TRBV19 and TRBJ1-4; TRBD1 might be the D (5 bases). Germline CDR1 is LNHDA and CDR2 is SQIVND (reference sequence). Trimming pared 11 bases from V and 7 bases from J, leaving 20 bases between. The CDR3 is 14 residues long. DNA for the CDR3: TGTGCCGGCAGCCAGCGGGGCATCGGTGAAAAACTGTTTTTT. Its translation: CAGSQRGIGEKLFF.

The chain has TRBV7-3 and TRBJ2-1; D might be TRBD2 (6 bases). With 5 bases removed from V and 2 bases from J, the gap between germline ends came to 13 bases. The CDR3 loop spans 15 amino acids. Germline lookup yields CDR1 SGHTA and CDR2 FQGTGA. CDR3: CASSPAGGPYNEQFF. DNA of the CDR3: TGTGCCAGCAGCCCAGCCGGGGGACCCTACAATGAGCAGTTCTTC.

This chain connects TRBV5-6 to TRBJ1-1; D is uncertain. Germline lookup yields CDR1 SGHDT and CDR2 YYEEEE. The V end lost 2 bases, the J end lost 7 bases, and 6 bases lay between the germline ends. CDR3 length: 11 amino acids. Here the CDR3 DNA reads TGTGCCAGCAGCTTTATTGGTGAAGCTTTCTTT. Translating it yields CASSFIGEAFF.

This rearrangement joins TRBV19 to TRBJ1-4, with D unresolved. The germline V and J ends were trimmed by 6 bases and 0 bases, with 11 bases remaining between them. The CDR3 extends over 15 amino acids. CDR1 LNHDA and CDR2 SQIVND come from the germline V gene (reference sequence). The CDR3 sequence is CASRSWQATNEKLFF. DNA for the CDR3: TGTGCCAGTAGATCCTGGCAGGCAACTAATGAAAAACTGTTTTTT.

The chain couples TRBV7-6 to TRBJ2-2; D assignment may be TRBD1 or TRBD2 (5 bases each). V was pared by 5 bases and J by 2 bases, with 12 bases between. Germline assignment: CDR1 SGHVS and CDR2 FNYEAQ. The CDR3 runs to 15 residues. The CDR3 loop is CASSPGRHNTGELFF. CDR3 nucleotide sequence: TGTGCCAGCAGCCCGGGACGCCATAACACCGGGGAGCTGTTTTTT.

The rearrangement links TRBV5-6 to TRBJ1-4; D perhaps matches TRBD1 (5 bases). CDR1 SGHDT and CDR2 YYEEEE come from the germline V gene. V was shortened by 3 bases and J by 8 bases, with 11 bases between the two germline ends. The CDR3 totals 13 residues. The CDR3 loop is CASSWGTGEKLFF. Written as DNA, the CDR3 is TGTGCCAGCAGCTGGGGCACGGGGGAAAAACTGTTTTTT.

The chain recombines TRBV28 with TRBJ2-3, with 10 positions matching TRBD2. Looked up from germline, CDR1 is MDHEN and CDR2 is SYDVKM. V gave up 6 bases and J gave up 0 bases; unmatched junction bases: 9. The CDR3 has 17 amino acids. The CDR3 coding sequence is TGTGCCAGCAGCCCCGGGACTAGCGAGAAAAGCACAGATACGCAGTATTTT. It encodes CASSPGTSEKSTDTQYF.

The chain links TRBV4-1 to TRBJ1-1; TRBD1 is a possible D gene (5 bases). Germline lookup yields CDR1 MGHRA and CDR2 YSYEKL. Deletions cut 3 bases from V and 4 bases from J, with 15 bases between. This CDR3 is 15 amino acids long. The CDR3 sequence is CASSQRDLGTTEAFF. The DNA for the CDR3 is TGCGCCAGCAGCCAGAGGGACCTGGGGACCACTGAAGCTTTCTTT.

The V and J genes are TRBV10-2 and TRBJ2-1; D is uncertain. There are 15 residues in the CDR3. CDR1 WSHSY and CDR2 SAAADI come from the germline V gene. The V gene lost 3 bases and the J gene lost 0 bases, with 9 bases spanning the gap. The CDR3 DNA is TGCGCCAGCAGTGAAGGTTTCGGCTCCTACAATGAGCAGTTCTTC. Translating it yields CASSEGFGSYNEQFF.

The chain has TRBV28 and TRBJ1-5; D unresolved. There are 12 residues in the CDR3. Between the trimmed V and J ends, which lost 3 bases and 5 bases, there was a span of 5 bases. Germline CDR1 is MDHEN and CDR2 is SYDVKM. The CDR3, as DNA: TGTGCCAGCAGTTTGTGGGATCAGCCCCAGCATTTT. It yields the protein CASSLWDQPQHF. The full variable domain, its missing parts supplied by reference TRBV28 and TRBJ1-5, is DVKVTQSSRYLVKRTGEKVFLECVQDMDHENMFWYRQDPGLGLRLIYFSYDVKMKEKGDIPEGYSVSREKKERFSLILESASTNQTSMYLCASSLWDQPQHFGDGTRLSIL.

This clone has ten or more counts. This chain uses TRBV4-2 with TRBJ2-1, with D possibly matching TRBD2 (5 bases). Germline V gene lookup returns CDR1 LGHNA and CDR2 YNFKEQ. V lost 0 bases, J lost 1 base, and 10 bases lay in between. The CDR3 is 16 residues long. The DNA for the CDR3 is TGTGCCAGCAGCCAAGATATCGGGGTTTCCTACAATGAGCAGTTCTTC. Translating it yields CASSQDIGVSYNEQFF.

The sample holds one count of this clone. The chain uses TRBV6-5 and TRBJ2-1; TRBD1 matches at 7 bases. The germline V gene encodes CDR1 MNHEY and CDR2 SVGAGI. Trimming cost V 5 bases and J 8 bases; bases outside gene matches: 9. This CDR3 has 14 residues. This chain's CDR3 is CASSIAGTVDEQFF. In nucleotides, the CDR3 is TGTGCCAGCAGTATCGCCGGGACAGTTGATGAGCAGTTCTTC.

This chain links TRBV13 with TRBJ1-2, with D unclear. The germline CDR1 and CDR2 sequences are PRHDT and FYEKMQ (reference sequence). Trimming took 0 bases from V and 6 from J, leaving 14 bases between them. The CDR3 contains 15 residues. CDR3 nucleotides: TGTGCCAGCAGCTTAGGCCTTTACACTCCTGATGGCTACACCTTC. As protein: CASSLGLYTPDGYTF.

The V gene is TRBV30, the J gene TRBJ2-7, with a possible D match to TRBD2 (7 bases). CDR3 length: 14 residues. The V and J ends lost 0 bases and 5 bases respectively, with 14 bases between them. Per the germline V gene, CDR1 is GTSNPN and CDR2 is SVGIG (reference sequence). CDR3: CAWSVLGGLDEQYF. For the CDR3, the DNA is TGTGCCTGGAGTGTACTGGGGGGGCTCGACGAGCAGTACTTC.

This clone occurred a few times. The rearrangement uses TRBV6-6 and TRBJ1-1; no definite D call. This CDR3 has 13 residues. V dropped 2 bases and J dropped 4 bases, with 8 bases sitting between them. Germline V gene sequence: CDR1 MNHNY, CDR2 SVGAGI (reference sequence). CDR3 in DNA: TGTGCCAGCAGTTACGTGGAGGGCACTGAAGCTTTCTTT. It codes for CASSYVEGTEAFF.

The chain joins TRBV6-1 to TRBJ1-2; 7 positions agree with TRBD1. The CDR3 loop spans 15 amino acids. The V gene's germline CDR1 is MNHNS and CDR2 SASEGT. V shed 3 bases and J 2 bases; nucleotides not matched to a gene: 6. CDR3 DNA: TGTGCCAGCAGTGACGACAAGGGGGCAAACTATGGCTACACCTTC. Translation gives CASSDDKGANYGYTF.

CDR3 in amino acids: CASSLAYTGVTEAFF. Here the CDR3 DNA reads TGCGCCAGCAGCTTGGCCTACACAGGGGTCACTGAAGCTTTCTTT. V gene TRBV5-1 combines with J gene TRBJ1-1; 7 bases are a match to TRBD1. Germline loops: CDR1 SGHRS, CDR2 YFSETQ. V trimming: 0 bases; J trimming: 4 bases; junction bases outside the gene matches: 6. The CDR3 is 15 amino acids.

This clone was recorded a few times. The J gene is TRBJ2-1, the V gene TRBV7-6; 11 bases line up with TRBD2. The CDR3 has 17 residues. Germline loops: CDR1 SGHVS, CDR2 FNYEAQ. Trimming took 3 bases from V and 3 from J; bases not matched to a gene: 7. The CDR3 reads CASSLTSGESYYNEQFF. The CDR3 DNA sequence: TGTGCCAGCAGCTTGACTAGCGGGGAGTCATACTACAATGAGCAGTTCTTC.

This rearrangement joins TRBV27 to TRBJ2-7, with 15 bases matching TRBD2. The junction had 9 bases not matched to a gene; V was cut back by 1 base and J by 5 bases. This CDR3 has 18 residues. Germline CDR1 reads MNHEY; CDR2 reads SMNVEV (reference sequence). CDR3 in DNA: TGTGCCAGCAGTTTATGGGCGCTGGGACTAGCGGGAGGTCACGAGCAGTACTTC. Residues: CASSLWALGLAGGHEQYF.

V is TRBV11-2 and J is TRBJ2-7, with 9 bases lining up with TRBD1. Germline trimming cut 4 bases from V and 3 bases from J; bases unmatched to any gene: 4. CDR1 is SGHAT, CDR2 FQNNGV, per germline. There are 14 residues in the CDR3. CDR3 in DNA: TGTGCCAGCAGCTCCGGACAGGGGTTCTACGAGCAGTACTTC. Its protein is CASSSGQGFYEQYF.

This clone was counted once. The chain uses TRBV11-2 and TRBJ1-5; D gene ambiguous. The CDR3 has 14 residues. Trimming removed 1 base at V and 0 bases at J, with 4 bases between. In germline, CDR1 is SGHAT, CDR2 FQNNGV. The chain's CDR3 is CASSLGYSNQPQHF. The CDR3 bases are TGTGCCAGCAGCTTAGGCTATAGCAATCAGCCCCAGCATTTT.

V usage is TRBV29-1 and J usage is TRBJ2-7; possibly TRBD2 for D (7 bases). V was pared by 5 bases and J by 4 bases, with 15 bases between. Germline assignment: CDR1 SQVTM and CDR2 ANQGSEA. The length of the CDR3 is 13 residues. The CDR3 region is CSVWAGEGYEQYF. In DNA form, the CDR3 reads TGCAGCGTTTGGGCAGGGGAGGGGTACGAGCAGTACTTC.

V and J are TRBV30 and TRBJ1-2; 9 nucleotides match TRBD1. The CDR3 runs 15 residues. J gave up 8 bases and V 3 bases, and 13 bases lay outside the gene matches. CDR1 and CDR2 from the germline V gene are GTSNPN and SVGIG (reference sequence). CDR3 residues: CAWSHGGQGIGGYTF. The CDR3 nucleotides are TGTGCCTGGAGCCACGGGGGACAGGGTATTGGGGGCTACACCTTC. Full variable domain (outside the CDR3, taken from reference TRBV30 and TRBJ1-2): SQTIHQWPATLVQPVGSPLSLECTVEGTSNPNLYWYRQAAGRGLQLLFYSVGIGQISSEVPQNLSASRPQDRQFILSSKKLLLSDSGFYLCAWSHGGQGIGGYTFGSGTRLTVV.